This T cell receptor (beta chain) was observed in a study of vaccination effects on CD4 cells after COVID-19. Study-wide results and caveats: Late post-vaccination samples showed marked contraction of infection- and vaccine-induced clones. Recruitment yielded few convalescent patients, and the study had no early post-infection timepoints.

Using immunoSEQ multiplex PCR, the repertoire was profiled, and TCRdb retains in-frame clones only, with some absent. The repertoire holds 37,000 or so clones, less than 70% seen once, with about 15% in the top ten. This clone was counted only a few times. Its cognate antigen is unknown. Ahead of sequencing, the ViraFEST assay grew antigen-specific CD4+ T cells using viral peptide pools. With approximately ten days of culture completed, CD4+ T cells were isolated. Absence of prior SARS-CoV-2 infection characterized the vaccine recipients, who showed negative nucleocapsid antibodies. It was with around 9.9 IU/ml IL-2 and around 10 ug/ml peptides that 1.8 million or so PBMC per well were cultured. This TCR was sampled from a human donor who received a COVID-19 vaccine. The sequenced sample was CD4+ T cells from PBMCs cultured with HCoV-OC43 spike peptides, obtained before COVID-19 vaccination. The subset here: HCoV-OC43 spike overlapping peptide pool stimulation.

The CDR3 sequence: CAWSVTAGTSRMGQPQHF. The CDR3 DNA reads as TGTGCCTGGAGTGTAACCGCAGGCACAAGTCGTATGGGTCAGCCCCAGCATTTT. The gene calls are TRBV30 and TRBJ1-5; D is unclear. Germline V gene data show CDR1 as GTSNPN and CDR2 as SVGIG (reference sequence). The length of the CDR3 is 18 residues. V shed 0 bases and J shed 6 bases, with 24 bases lying between them.